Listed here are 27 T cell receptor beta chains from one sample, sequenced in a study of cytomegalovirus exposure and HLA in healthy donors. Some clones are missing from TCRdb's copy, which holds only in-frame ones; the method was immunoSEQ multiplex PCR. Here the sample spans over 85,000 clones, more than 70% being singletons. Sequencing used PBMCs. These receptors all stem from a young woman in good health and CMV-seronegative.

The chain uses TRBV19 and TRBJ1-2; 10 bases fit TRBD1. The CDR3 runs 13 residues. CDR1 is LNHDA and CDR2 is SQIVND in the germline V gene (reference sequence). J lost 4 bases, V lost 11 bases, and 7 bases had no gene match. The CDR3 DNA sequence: TGTGCCGCGGGGGGACAGGGGACCTATGGCTACACCTTC. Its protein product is CAAGGQGTYGYTF.

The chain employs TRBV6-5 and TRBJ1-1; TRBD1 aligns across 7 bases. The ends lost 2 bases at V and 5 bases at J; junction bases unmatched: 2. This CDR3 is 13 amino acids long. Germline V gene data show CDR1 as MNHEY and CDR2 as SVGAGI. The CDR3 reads CASSYQGETEAFF. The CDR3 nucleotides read TGTGCCAGCAGTTACCAGGGGGAGACTGAAGCTTTCTTT.

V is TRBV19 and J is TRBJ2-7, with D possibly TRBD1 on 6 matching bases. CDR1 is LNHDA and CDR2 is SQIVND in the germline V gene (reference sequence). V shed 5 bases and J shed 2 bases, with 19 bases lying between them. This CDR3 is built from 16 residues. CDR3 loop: CASSVSPGRGAYEQYF. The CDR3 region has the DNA TGTGCCAGTAGTGTTAGCCCGGGCAGGGGAGCCTACGAGCAGTACTTC.

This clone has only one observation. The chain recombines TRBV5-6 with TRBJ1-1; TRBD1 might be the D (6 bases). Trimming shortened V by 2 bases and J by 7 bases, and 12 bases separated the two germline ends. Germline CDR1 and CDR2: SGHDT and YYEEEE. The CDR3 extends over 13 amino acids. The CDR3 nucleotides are TGTGCCAGCAGCTTACTGACAGGCTATGAAGCTTTCTTT. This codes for CASSLLTGYEAFF.

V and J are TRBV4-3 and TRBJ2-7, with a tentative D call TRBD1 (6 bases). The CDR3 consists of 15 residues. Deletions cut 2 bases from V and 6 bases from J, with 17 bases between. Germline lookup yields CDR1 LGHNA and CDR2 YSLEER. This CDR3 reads CASSQYGTRVGEQYF. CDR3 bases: TGCGCCAGCAGCCAATATGGGACAAGGGTTGGCGAGCAGTACTTC.

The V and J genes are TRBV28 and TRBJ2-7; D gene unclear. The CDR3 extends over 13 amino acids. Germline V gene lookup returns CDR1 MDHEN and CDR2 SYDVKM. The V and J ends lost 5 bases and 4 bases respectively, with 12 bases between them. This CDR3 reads CASSRSLRYEQYF. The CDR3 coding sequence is TGTGCCAGCAGTCGGAGCTTGAGGTACGAGCAGTACTTC.

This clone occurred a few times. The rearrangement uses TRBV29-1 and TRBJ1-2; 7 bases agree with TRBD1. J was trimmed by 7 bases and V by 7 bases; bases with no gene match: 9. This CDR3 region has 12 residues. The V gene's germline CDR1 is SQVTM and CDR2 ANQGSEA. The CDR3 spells CSASQGTGGYTF. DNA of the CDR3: TGCAGCGCGTCACAGGGGACCGGTGGCTACACCTTC.

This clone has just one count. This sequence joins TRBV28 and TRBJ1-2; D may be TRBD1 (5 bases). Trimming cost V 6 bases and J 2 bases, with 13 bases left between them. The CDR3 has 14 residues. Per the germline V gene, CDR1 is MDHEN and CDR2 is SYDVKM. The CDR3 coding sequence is TGTGCCAGCAGCCCTAAGGACACGAACTATGGCTACACCTTC. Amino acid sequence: CASSPKDTNYGYTF.

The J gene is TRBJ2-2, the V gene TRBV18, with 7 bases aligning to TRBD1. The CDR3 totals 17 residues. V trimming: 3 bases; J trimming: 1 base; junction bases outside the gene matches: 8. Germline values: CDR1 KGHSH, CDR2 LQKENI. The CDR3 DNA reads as TGTGCCAGCTCACCCACCCCCGGGACAGTGAACACCGGGGAGCTGTTTTTT. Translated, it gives CASSPTPGTVNTGELFF.

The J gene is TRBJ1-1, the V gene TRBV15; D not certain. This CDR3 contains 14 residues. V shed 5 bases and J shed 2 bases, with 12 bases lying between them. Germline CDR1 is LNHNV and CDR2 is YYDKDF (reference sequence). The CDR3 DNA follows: TGTGCCACCAGCCGCCTTGAGGGTAACACTGAAGCTTTCTTT. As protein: CATSRLEGNTEAFF.

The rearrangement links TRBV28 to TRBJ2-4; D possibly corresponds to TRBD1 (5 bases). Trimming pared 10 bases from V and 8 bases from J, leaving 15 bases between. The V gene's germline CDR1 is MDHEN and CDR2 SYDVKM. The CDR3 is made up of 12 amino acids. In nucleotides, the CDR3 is TGTGCCAATGGACAAGAGGTCGACATTCAGTACTTC. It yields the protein CANGQEVDIQYF.

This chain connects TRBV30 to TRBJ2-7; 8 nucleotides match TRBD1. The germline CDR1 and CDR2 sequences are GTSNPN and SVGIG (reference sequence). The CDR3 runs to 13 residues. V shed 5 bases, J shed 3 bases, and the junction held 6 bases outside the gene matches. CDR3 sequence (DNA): TGTGCCTGGGACAGGGGCAATGTCTACGAGCAGTACTTC. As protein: CAWDRGNVYEQYF.

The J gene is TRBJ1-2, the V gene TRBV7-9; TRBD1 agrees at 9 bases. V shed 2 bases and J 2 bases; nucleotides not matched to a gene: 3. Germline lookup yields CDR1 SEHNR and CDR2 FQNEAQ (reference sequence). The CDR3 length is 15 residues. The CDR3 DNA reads TGTGCCAGCAGCTTAAGGACAGGGGACAACTATGGCTACACCTTC. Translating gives CASSLRTGDNYGYTF.

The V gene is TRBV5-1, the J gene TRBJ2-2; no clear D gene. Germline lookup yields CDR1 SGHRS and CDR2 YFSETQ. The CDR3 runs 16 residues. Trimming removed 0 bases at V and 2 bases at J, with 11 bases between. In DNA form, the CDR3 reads TGCGCCAGCAGCTTGGCCGGCCAGGAAAACACCGGGGAGCTGTTTTTT. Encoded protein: CASSLAGQENTGELFF. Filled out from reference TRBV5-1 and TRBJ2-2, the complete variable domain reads KAGVTQTPRYLIKTRGQQVTLSCSPISGHRSVSWYQQTPGQGLQFLFEYFSETQRNKGNFPGRFSGRQFSNSRSEMNVSTLELGDSALYLCASSLAGQENTGELFFGEGSRLTVL.

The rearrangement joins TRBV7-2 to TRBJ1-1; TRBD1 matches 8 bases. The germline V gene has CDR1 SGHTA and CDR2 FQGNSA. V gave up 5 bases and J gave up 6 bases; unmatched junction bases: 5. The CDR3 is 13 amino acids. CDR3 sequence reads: CASSPDRDAEAFF. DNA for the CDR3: TGTGCCAGCAGCCCGGACAGGGATGCTGAAGCTTTCTTT.

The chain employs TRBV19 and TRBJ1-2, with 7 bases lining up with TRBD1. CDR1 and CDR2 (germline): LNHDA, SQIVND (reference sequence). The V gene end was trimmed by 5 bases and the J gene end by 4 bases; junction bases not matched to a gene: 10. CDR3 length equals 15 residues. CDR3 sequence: CASSRTGTASYGYTF. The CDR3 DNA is TGTGCCAGTAGTCGGACCGGGACAGCTAGCTATGGCTACACCTTC.

DNA of the CDR3: TGTGCCAGCAGCCTCTTTGTAGGGGAGAACACTGAAGCTTTCTTT. Protein product: CASSLFVGENTEAFF. The rearrangement joins TRBV14 to TRBJ1-1, with D maybe TRBD1 (5 bases). Trimming removed 4 bases from V and 1 base from J, with 13 bases in between. Germline assignment: CDR1 SGHDN and CDR2 FVKESK. CDR3 length: 15 residues.

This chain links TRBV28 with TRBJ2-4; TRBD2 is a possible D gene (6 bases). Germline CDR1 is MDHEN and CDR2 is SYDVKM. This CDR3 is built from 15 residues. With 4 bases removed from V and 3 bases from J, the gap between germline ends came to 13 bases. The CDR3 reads CASSYGGMDKNIQYF. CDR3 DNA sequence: TGTGCCAGCAGTTATGGCGGGATGGACAAAAACATTCAGTACTTC.

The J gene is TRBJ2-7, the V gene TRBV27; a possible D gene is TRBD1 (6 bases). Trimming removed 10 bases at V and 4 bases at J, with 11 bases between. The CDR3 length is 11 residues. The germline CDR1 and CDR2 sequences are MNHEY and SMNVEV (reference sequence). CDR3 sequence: CATRTAYEQYF. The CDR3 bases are TGTGCCACCCGGACAGCTTACGAGCAGTACTTC.

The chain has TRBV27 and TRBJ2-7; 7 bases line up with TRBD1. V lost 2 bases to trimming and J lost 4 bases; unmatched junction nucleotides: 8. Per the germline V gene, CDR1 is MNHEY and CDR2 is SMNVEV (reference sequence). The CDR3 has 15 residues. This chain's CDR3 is CASSLGAGGRYEQYF. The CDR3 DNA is TGTGCCAGCAGTTTAGGGGCAGGGGGTAGGTACGAGCAGTACTTC.

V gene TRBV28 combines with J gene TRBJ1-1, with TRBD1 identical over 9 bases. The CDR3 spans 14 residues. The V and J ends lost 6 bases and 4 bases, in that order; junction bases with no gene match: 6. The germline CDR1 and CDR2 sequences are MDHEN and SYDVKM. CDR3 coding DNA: TGTGCCAGCAGGACGACAGGGGGGGTCACTGAAGCTTTCTTT. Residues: CASRTTGGVTEAFF.

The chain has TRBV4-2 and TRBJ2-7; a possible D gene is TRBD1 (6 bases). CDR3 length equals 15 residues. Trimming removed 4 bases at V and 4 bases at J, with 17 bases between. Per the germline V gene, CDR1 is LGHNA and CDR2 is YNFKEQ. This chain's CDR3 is CASSPEALQGYEQYF. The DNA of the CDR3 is TGTGCCAGCAGCCCCGAGGCACTACAGGGTTACGAGCAGTACTTC.

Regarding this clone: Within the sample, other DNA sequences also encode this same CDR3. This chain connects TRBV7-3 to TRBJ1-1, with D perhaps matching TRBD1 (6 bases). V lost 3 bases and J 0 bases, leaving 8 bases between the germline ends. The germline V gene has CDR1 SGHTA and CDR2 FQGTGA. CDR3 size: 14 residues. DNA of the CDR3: TGTGCCAGCAGCTTGGACAGAGTGAACACTGAAGCTTTCTTT. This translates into CASSLDRVNTEAFF.

The CDR3 DNA is TGTGCCAGCAGAAGGGTGTGGAACAGGGCGAACGGGGGCTACACCTTC. Encoded protein: CASRRVWNRANGGYTF. V usage is TRBV27 and J usage is TRBJ1-2; possibly TRBD1 for D (6 bases). V lost 6 bases, J lost 8 bases, and 25 bases lay in between. The germline gives CDR1 MNHEY, CDR2 SMNVEV (reference sequence). The CDR3 has 16 residues.

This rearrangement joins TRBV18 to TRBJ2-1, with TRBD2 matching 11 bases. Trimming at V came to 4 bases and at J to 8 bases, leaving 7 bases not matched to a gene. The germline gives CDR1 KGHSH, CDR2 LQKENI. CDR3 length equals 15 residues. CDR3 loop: CASSLTSGSTDEQFF. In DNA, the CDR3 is TGTGCCAGCTCACTTACTAGCGGGAGTACGGATGAGCAGTTCTTC.

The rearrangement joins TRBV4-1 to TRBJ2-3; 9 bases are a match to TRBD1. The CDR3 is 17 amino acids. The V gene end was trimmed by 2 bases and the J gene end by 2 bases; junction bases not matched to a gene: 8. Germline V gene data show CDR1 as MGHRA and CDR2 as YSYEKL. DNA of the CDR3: TGCGCCAGCAGCCAATCAGGGACAGGGAGGCTCACAGATACGCAGTATTTT. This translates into CASSQSGTGRLTDTQYF.

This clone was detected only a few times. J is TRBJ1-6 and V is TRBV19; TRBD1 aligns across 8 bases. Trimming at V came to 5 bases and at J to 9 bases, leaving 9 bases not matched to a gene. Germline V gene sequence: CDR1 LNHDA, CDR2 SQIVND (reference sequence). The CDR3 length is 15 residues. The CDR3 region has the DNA TGTGCCAGTAGTCCGCAGGGGGCGCGGGGTTCACCCCTCCACTTT. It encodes CASSPQGARGSPLHF.